This is a list of T cell receptor beta chains from one sample in a study of blood T cell repertoires in COVID-19. Clones were sequenced by immunoSEQ multiplex PCR, and TCRdb holds only the in-frame ones, with some missing. Here the sample spans fewer than 500,000 clones, about 89% being singletons. The sample consisted of peripheral blood. Source of these receptors: a woman in her 30s with acute or convalescent COVID-19. The CDR3 runs from the conserved cysteine through the conserved F or W. Each record gives: CDR3 protein, CDR3 DNA, D gene, J gene, V gene, clone size. D genes are given only for firm matches. Only some rows state a clone size, as once, few, many or a class for expanded clones.

CASSLLTPGTGGRRGYTF,TGTGCCAGCAGCTTGCTAACCCCCGGGACAGGGGGCAGAAGAGGCTACACCTTC,TRBD1,TRBJ1-2,TRBV7-2,-
CAWRSVSSEAFF,TGTGCCTGGAGATCGGTGTCTTCTGAAGCTTTCTTT,-,TRBJ1-1,TRBV30,-
CASSLTGSSYNEQFF,TGTGCCAGCAGCCTAACAGGGAGCTCCTACAATGAGCAGTTCTTC,-,TRBJ2-1,TRBV11-3,-
CASSSTGGEDTQYF,TGTGCCAGCAGCTCGACAGGGGGCGAAGATACGCAGTATTTT,TRBD1,TRBJ2-3,TRBV7-3,-
CASTNVRTGYGYTF,TGTGCCAGCACCAACGTCAGGACAGGATATGGCTACACCTTC,TRBD1,TRBJ1-2,TRBV2,-
CASSLDRRGFHEQYF,TGTGCCAGCAGCTTAGATCGCAGGGGCTTCCACGAGCAGTACTTC,-,TRBJ2-7,TRBV11-2,-
CASSEANAPDTQYF,TGTGCCAGCAGTGAGGCCAACGCCCCAGATACGCAGTATTTT,-,TRBJ2-3,TRBV2,once
CASSSVSYEQYF,TGTGCCAGTAGTTCGGTCTCCTACGAGCAGTACTTC,-,TRBJ2-7,TRBV19,-
CASSQDLLAGAYTDTQYF,TGTGCCAGCAGCCAAGATCTTTTGGCGGGGGCCTACACAGATACGCAGTATTTT,-,TRBJ2-3,TRBV14,-
CASSLVPSGLGADTQYF,TGTGCCAGCAGCTTAGTACCGAGCGGGCTTGGTGCAGATACGCAGTATTTT,-,TRBJ2-3,TRBV7-9,-
CASRLIWAGETQPQHF,TGTGCCAGCAGACTAATCTGGGCAGGGGAGACTCAGCCCCAGCATTTT,-,TRBJ1-5,TRBV21-1,-
CASSEETSGGFGETQYF,TGTGCCAGCAGTGAAGAAACTAGCGGGGGGTTCGGTGAGACCCAGTACTTC,TRBD2,TRBJ2-5,TRBV6-1,-
CASRKRTGSGQETQYF,TGTGCCAGCAGAAAAAGAACAGGGTCGGGTCAAGAGACCCAGTACTTC,-,TRBJ2-5,TRBV28,-
CASSRQGNREEKLFF,TGCGCCAGCAGCCGGCAGGGGAACCGGGAAGAAAAACTGTTTTTT,-,TRBJ1-4,TRBV5-1,-
CASSLSPDYTGELFF,TGCGCCAGCAGCTTGTCGCCGGACTACACCGGGGAGCTGTTTTTT,-,TRBJ2-2,TRBV5-1,-
CASIKQGVSEQFF,TGTGCCAGCATCAAACAGGGGGTATCTGAGCAGTTCTTC,TRBD1,TRBJ2-1,TRBV2,-
CASSLLDRVTYNSPLHF,TGCGCCAGCAGCTTGCTCGATCGGGTCACTTATAATTCACCCCTCCACTTT,-,TRBJ1-6,TRBV5-1,-
CASSNLASTDTQYF,TGTGCCAGCAGTAATTTAGCGAGCACAGATACGCAGTATTTT,-,TRBJ2-3,TRBV6-5,-
CASNYQGHLNTEAFF,TGTGCCAGCAATTACCAGGGGCACCTGAACACTGAAGCTTTCTTT,-,TRBJ1-1,TRBV2,once
CASSEYTSGGFADTQYF,TGCGCCAGCAGTGAGTATACTAGCGGGGGGTTTGCAGATACGCAGTATTTT,TRBD2,TRBJ2-3,TRBV10-1,-
CASSPAGAQAWSPLHF,TGCGCCAGCAGCCCAGCAGGGGCGCAGGCATGGTCACCCCTCCACTTT,-,TRBJ1-6,TRBV5-1,-
CASSQDASGGVTDTQYF,TGCGCCAGCAGCCAAGATGCCAGCGGGGGGGTAACAGATACGCAGTATTTT,TRBD2,TRBJ2-3,TRBV4-1,-
CASSQGGGNSPLHF,TGCGCCAGCAGCCAAGGGGGGGGTAATTCACCCCTCCACTTT,-,TRBJ1-6,TRBV4-1,few
CASSLTSGGAPYNEQFF,TGTGCCAGCAGCTTGACTAGCGGGGGGGCCCCTTACAATGAGCAGTTCTTC,TRBD2,TRBJ2-1,TRBV11-2,few
CATRPGGSTDTQYF,TGTGCCACACGGCCGGGGGGGAGCACAGATACGCAGTATTTT,TRBD2,TRBJ2-3,TRBV6-5,-
CASGWTGEYNSPLHF,TGTGCCAGCGGGTGGACAGGGGAATATAATTCACCCCTCCACTTT,TRBD1,TRBJ1-6,TRBV6-5,once
CASRRGQIYGYTF,TGTGCCAGCAGGAGGGGACAGATCTATGGCTACACCTTC,TRBD1,TRBJ1-2,TRBV6-5,-
CASSLATSTSTDTQYF,TGCGCCAGCAGCTTGGCGACTAGTACTAGCACAGATACGCAGTATTTT,-,TRBJ2-3,TRBV5-1,once
CSTGTGAGHPQFF,TGCAGCACTGGGACAGGGGCTGGGCATCCCCAGTTCTTC,TRBD1,TRBJ2-1,TRBV29-1,-
CASSEAARPGNSPLHF,TGTGCCAGCAGTGAAGCAGCGAGGCCGGGGAATTCACCCCTCCACTTT,-,TRBJ1-6,TRBV6-1,-
CASSHTRDSNEKLFF,TGTGCCAGCAGTCATACCCGGGACAGTAATGAAAAACTGTTTTTT,TRBD1,TRBJ1-4,TRBV3-1/TRBV3-2,-
CASSPPGQGTRRFF,TGTGCCAGCAGCCCCCCGGGACAGGGGACTCGTCGGTTCTTC,TRBD1,TRBJ2-1,TRBV6-2/TRBV6-3,-
CAGRQENTGELFF,TGTGCCGGCAGACAGGAAAACACCGGGGAGCTGTTTTTT,-,TRBJ2-2,TRBV30,-
CATRLNTEAFF,TGTGCCACCCGTCTTAACACTGAAGCTTTCTTT,-,TRBJ1-1,TRBV5-4,once
CATSRDLLDSTTGELFF,TGTGCCACCAGCAGAGACCTACTGGACTCGACGACCGGGGAGCTGTTTTTT,-,TRBJ2-2,TRBV15,few
CASSVEGARTDTQYF,TGTGCCAGCAGCGTAGAAGGGGCGAGGACAGATACGCAGTATTTT,-,TRBJ2-3,TRBV9,-
CATSEQQGAYNEQFF,TGTGCCACCAGTGAACAACAGGGGGCTTACAATGAGCAGTTCTTC,TRBD1,TRBJ2-1,TRBV24-1,few
CATFGGANEKLFF,TGTGCCACGTTCGGAGGTGCTAATGAAAAACTGTTTTTT,-,TRBJ1-4,TRBV6-5,-
CATSDSRGFADTQYF,TGTGCCACCAGTGACTCGAGGGGGTTCGCAGATACGCAGTATTTT,-,TRBJ2-3,TRBV24-1,-
CASSFGQASRETQYF,TGTGCCAGCAGCTTTGGACAGGCCTCAAGGGAGACCCAGTACTTC,TRBD1,TRBJ2-5,TRBV5-8,-